This T cell receptor (beta chain) stems from a study of cytomegalovirus exposure and HLA in healthy donors. Overall study results and limits: It was 150 to 200 TCR beta chains that were listed as cytomegalovirus-associated. Available immune exposure information was restricted to CMV serostatus only. A likely sequencing artifact accounted for one observed cluster of highly shared sequence variants.

The PCR ran on 60 Vbeta and 13 Jbeta primers. Here immunoSEQ multiplex PCR was the method, and the copy in TCRdb shows in-frame clones only, minus some. The sample carries more than 150,000 clones, around 74% recorded once. Germline assignment: CDR1 LNHNV and CDR2 YYDKDF (reference sequence). Trimming cost V 0 bases and J 3 bases; bases outside gene matches: 8. The CDR3 totals 17 residues. Worth noting for this clone: Its specificity is unknown.

The V gene is TRBV15, the J gene TRBJ1-5, with 7 bases identical to TRBD1. Input material: PBMCs. This sequence originates from a girl aged 10-17 years in good health and CMV-seropositive. The CDR3 loop reads CATSRDQGEGINQPQHF. CDR3 in DNA: TGTGCCACCAGCAGAGATCAGGGGGAAGGCATCAATCAGCCCCAGCATTTT.